What follows are 27 T cell receptor beta chains derived from one specimen sequenced in a study of blood T cell repertoires in COVID-19. Measured with immunoSEQ multiplex PCR; TCRdb has only the in-frame clones, and not every one. This table holds about 62,000 clones, approximately 92% found once. Sequencing was performed on peripheral blood. The origin of the receptors is a woman aged 55-75 years with COVID-19, enrolled during active disease.

V is TRBV30 and J is TRBJ1-5, with a tentative D call TRBD1 (5 bases). The germline gives CDR1 GTSNPN, CDR2 SVGIG (reference sequence). The ends were cut back, 0 bases at V and 2 bases at J, with 8 bases in the middle. CDR3 length equals 14 residues. The CDR3 DNA reads TGTGCCTGGAGTGTAGGCAGGGGCAATCAGCCCCAGCATTTT. It yields the protein CAWSVGRGNQPQHF.

V gene TRBV10-3 combines with J gene TRBJ2-5, with 9 bases identical to TRBD1. Germline V gene sequence: CDR1 ENHRY, CDR2 SYGVKD. The CDR3 is made up of 14 amino acids. V lost 7 bases and J lost 5; bases outside the gene matches: 8. CDR3: CAIKGQGVWETQYF. DNA for the CDR3: TGTGCCATCAAGGGACAGGGTGTTTGGGAGACCCAGTACTTC.

The chain recombines TRBV5-1 with TRBJ1-5; D is perhaps TRBD1 (5 bases). Between the trimmed V and J ends, which lost 1 base and 4 bases, there was a span of 9 bases. This CDR3 spans 14 amino acids. Per germline, CDR1 SGHRS and CDR2 YFSETQ. CDR3 loop: CASSLMGGNQPQHF. CDR3 nucleotide sequence: TGCGCCAGCAGCTTGATGGGGGGAAATCAGCCCCAGCATTTT.

This clone was detected once. The chain uses TRBV7-2 and TRBJ2-2, with TRBD1 matching over 8 bases. The germline V gene encodes CDR1 SGHTA and CDR2 FQGNSA. Losses at the gene ends were 4 bases for V and 5 bases for J; bases not matched to a gene: 6. The CDR3 covers 15 residues. Here the CDR3 reads CASSWRTGQTGELFF. The CDR3 DNA reads TGTGCCAGCAGCTGGCGGACAGGGCAAACCGGGGAGCTGTTTTTT.

V gene TRBV6-5 combines with J gene TRBJ1-4; 10 bases agree with TRBD1. CDR3 length: 14 amino acids. CDR1 and CDR2 (germline): MNHEY, SVGAGI. With V trimmed by 6 bases and J by 6 bases, 4 bases remained unmatched. The CDR3 DNA is TGTGCCAGCAGCCGCGGGACAGGGGATGAAAAACTGTTTTTT. It translates to CASSRGTGDEKLFF.

The chain uses TRBV3-1 (or the pseudogene TRBV3-2) and TRBJ2-2; possibly TRBD2 for D (6 bases). The CDR3 runs to 14 residues. Trimming shortened V by 1 base and J by 7 bases, and 10 bases separated the two germline ends. Germline loops: CDR1 LGHDT, CDR2 YNNKEL (reference sequence). DNA for the CDR3: TGTGCCAGCAGCCAAGCCCTAGCGTTCGGGGAGCTGTTTTTT. Translation gives CASSQALAFGELFF.

The CDR3 DNA sequence: TGCGCCAGCAGTTCGGGAGTAGGGACCTACGAGCAGTACTTC. Its protein is CASSSGVGTYEQYF. The rearrangement links TRBV4-3 to TRBJ2-7; perhaps TRBD2 as D (6 bases). V was clipped by 6 bases and J by 2 bases, with 14 bases between them. CDR1 and CDR2 from the germline V gene are LGHNA and YSLEER. The CDR3 has 14 amino acids.

V usage is TRBV4-1 and J usage is TRBJ1-5, with D perhaps TRBD1 (6 bases). CDR3 length: 16 amino acids. V lost 0 bases, J lost 9 bases, and 18 bases lay in between. Germline CDR1 and CDR2: MGHRA and YSYEKL. In nucleotides, the CDR3 is TGCGCCAGCAGCCAAGAAGTTGGCGGACAGATGGGGCCCCAGCATTTT. It codes for CASSQEVGGQMGPQHF.

This clone came up once. This chain connects TRBV6-5 to TRBJ1-5; D unresolved. The V end was cut by 6 bases, the J end by 0 bases, with 12 bases between. The CDR3 is 15 residues long. In germline, CDR1 is MNHEY, CDR2 SVGAGI. CDR3 in amino acids: CASRKVRNSNQPQHF. CDR3 nucleotides: TGTGCCAGCAGGAAGGTGCGGAATAGCAATCAGCCCCAGCATTTT.

The chain is built from TRBV9 and TRBJ1-1; D may be TRBD1 (5 bases). The CDR3 has 15 amino acids. V was cut by 0 bases and J by 5 bases, with 14 bases left in between. Germline loops: CDR1 SGDLS, CDR2 YYNGEE. The CDR3, as DNA: TGTGCCAGCAGCGTAGGGGTGGGGTCAGGGACTGAAGCTTTCTTT. Translating it yields CASSVGVGSGTEAFF.

CDR3 in amino acids: CASSHEPGTGVTGELFF. The CDR3 coding sequence is TGCGCCAGCAGCCATGAACCCGGGACAGGGGTCACCGGGGAGCTGTTTTTT. This chain links TRBV4-3 with TRBJ2-2; 10 bases align to TRBD1. J was trimmed by 4 bases and V by 3 bases; bases with no gene match: 8. The CDR3 totals 17 residues. Germline CDR1 reads LGHNA; CDR2 reads YSLEER.

This chain uses TRBV14 with TRBJ2-1; D is ambiguous. The CDR3 sequence is 14 residues long. V lost 2 bases and J lost 7, with 12 bases in between. Germline V CDR1 and CDR2: SGHDN, FVKESK. In DNA, the CDR3 is TGTGCCAGCAGCCAAACCGGCGGTTCTAATGAGCAGTTCTTC. Encoded protein: CASSQTGGSNEQFF. The variable domain in full, completed from reference TRBV14 and TRBJ2-1, reads EAGVTQFPSHSVIEKGQTVTLRCDPISGHDNLYWYRRVMGKEIKFLLHFVKESKQDESGMPNNRFLAERTGGTYSTLKVQPAELEDSGVYFCASSQTGGSNEQFFGPGTRLTVL.

The chain has TRBV10-3 and TRBJ2-1; 7 bases are a match to TRBD2. The V gene end was trimmed by 7 bases and the J gene end by 8 bases; junction bases not matched to a gene: 8. Per germline, CDR1 ENHRY and CDR2 SYGVKD. CDR3 size: 13 residues. CDR3 in amino acids: CAITRAGRDEQFF. For the CDR3, the DNA is TGTGCCATCACCAGGGCGGGGAGGGATGAGCAGTTCTTC.

V usage is TRBV12-3 or TRBV12-4 and J usage is TRBJ1-4; no clear D gene. Trimming shortened V by 5 bases and J by 7 bases, and 5 bases separated the two germline ends. The CDR3 sequence is 11 residues long. The CDR3 nucleotides read TGTGCCAGCAGTCTTTTTGAAAAACTGTTTTTT. It translates to CASSLFEKLFF.

The chain couples TRBV18 to TRBJ2-7; 8 bases align to TRBD1. The CDR3 contains 16 residues. The junction had 10 bases not matched to a gene; V was cut back by 3 bases and J by 3 bases. Germline V gene data show CDR1 as KGHSH and CDR2 as LQKENI. This CDR3 reads CASSPYFGQGYYEQYF. CDR3 nucleotide sequence: TGTGCCAGCTCACCCTACTTCGGACAGGGATACTACGAGCAGTACTTC.

The V call is TRBV5-4, the J call TRBJ1-1; D not resolved. The V gene's germline CDR1 is SGHNT and CDR2 YYREEE (reference sequence). Deletions cut 4 bases from V and 0 bases from J, with 13 bases between. The CDR3 runs to 15 residues. The CDR3, as DNA: TGTGCCAGCAGCGGGAGCCTGAAGGTGAACACTGAAGCTTTCTTT. Translated: CASSGSLKVNTEAFF.

This rearrangement joins TRBV3-1 (or the pseudogene TRBV3-2) to TRBJ1-3; D remains unclear. The germline V and J ends were trimmed by 4 bases and 7 bases, with 20 bases remaining between them. CDR1 is LGHDT and CDR2 is YNNKEL in the germline V gene (reference sequence). CDR3 length: 16 residues. The CDR3 loop is CASSLVFQDQRNTIYF. CDR3 sequence (DNA): TGTGCCAGCAGCCTAGTATTCCAGGACCAGCGGAACACCATATATTTT.

The rearrangement joins TRBV6-5 to TRBJ2-7; 7 nucleotides line up with TRBD1. Unmatched junction bases numbered 8, after V lost 5 bases and J lost 1 base. The germline gives CDR1 MNHEY, CDR2 SVGAGI. The CDR3 is 15 amino acids. The CDR3 sequence: CASSIRDRTSYEQYF. The CDR3 region has the DNA TGTGCCAGCAGTATCCGGGACAGAACTTCCTACGAGCAGTACTTC.

The chain joins TRBV5-4 to TRBJ1-1; D is perhaps TRBD1 (6 bases). Trimming shortened V by 4 bases and J by 5 bases, and 15 bases separated the two germline ends. This CDR3 comprises 14 residues. The germline V gene has CDR1 SGHNT and CDR2 YYREEE (reference sequence). The CDR3 protein is CASSLPTGTTEAFF. As DNA, the CDR3 is TGTGCCAGCAGCCTACCGACAGGAACAACTGAAGCTTTCTTT.

The chain employs TRBV10-3 and TRBJ2-3; TRBD2 matches 10 bases. Germline CDR1 and CDR2: ENHRY and SYGVKD. The trim removed 5 bases at V and 5 bases at J, leaving 4 bases unmatched. The CDR3 length is 14 residues. Written as DNA, the CDR3 is TGTGCCATCAGTTATCTAGCGGGAGTAGATACGCAGTATTTT. Translating gives CAISYLAGVDTQYF.

The V call is TRBV10-1, the J call TRBJ1-2, with D perhaps matching TRBD1 (5 bases). The CDR3 length is 13 residues. CDR1 is WNHNN, CDR2 SYGVQD, per germline (reference sequence). With 5 bases removed from V and 3 bases from J, the gap between germline ends came to 10 bases. Here the CDR3 DNA reads TGCGCCAGCAGTAAGACAGTTGACTATGGCTACACCTTC. It is translated as CASSKTVDYGYTF.

This chain links TRBV7-2 with TRBJ1-6; no definite D call. This CDR3 region has 18 residues. Between the trimmed V and J ends, which lost 3 bases and 4 bases, there was a span of 19 bases. Germline V gene sequence: CDR1 SGHTA, CDR2 FQGNSA. Here the CDR3 reads CASSFIGSMGSYNSPLHF. The CDR3 bases are TGTGCCAGCAGCTTTATCGGGTCTATGGGGAGTTATAATTCACCCCTCCACTTT.

The rearrangement uses TRBV25-1 and TRBJ1-1; unclear D gene. The V gene's germline CDR1 is MGHDK and CDR2 SYGVNS. The CDR3 length is 14 residues. Trimming took 1 base from V and 2 from J, leaving 8 bases between them. Here the CDR3 DNA reads TGTGCCAGCAGTGAATGGGCAGGCAACACTGAAGCTTTCTTT. Its protein product is CASSEWAGNTEAFF. Supplemented by reference TRBV25-1 and TRBJ1-1, the full variable domain reads EADIYQTPRYLVIGTGKKITLECSQTMGHDKMYWYQQDPGMELHLIHYSYGVNSTEKGDLSSESTVSRIRTEHFPLTLESARPSHTSQYLCASSEWAGNTEAFFGQGTRLTVV.

The chain links TRBV29-1 to TRBJ1-1, with D perhaps TRBD1 (5 bases). The germline V and J ends were trimmed by 6 bases and 1 base, with 15 bases remaining between them. The germline V gene encodes CDR1 SQVTM and CDR2 ANQGSEA. The CDR3 spans 14 residues. The DNA for the CDR3 is TGCAGCGTCCGTCGACAGAACCAGAACACTGAAGCTTTCTTT. Translated: CSVRRQNQNTEAFF. Filled out from reference TRBV29-1 and TRBJ1-1, the complete variable domain reads SAVISQKPSRDICQRGTSLTIQCQVDSQVTMMFWYRQQPGQSLTLIATANQGSEATYESGFVIDKFPISRPNLTFSTLTVSNMSPEDSSIYLCSVRRQNQNTEAFFGQGTRLTVV.

In the case of this clone: The same CDR3 is also encoded by other DNA sequences in this sample. The CDR3 DNA reads as TGTGCCTGGAGTGTACTTGAAGAAAAACTGTTTTTT. It translates to CAWSVLEEKLFF. The chain has TRBV30 and TRBJ1-4; D not resolved. The CDR3 is 12 residues long. V dropped 0 bases and J dropped 8 bases, with 7 bases sitting between them. CDR1 is GTSNPN, CDR2 SVGIG, per germline (reference sequence).

This sequence joins TRBV30 and TRBJ2-2; 9 bases fit TRBD2. J gave up 4 bases and V 2 bases, and 11 bases lay outside the gene matches. This CDR3 region has 17 residues. CDR1 and CDR2 (germline): GTSNPN, SVGIG (reference sequence). CDR3 in amino acids: CAWSSGGRAQSTGELFF. CDR3 nucleotides: TGTGCCTGGAGTAGTGGCGGGAGGGCCCAGAGCACCGGGGAGCTGTTTTTT.

Turning to this clone: Other nucleotide sequences from this sample produce the same CDR3. The chain uses TRBV19 and TRBJ1-5; TRBD1 matches at 10 bases. This CDR3 has 16 residues. The junction had 7 bases not matched to a gene; V was cut back by 4 bases and J by 4 bases. Germline CDR1 reads LNHDA; CDR2 reads SQIVND (reference sequence). The CDR3 loop is CASSTPDRGNNQPQHF. CDR3 sequence (DNA): TGTGCCAGTAGTACCCCGGACAGGGGGAATAATCAGCCCCAGCATTTT. Full variable domain (missing parts from reference TRBV19 and TRBJ1-5): DGGITQSPKYLFRKEGQNVTLSCEQNLNHDAMYWYRQDPGQGLRLIYYSQIVNDFQKGDIAEGYSVSREKKESFPLTVTSAQKNPTAFYLCASSTPDRGNNQPQHFGDGTRLSIL.